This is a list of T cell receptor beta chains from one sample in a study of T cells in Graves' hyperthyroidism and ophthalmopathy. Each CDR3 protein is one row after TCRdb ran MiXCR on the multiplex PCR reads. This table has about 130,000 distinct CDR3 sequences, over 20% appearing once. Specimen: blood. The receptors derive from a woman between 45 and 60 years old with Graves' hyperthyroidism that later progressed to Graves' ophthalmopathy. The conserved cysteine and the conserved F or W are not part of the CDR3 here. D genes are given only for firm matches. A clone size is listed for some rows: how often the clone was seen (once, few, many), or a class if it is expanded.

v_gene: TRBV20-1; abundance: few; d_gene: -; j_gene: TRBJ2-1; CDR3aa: SASLPRVSSYNEQF
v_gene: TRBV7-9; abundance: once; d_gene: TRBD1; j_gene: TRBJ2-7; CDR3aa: ASSSLRTGSEQY
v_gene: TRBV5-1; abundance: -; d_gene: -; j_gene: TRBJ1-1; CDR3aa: ASRTGRANTEAF
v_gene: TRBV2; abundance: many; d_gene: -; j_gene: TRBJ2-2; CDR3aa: ASSPQTVSTGELF
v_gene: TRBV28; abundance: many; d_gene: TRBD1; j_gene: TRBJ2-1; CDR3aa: ASSFWTGVYNEQF
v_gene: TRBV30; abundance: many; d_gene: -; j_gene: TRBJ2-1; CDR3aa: AWSHQAAYEQF
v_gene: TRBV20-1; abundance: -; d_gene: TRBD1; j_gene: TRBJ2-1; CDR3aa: SARTGTGGYNEQF
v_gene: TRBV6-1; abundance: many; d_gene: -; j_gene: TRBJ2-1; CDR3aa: ASSISESYNEQF
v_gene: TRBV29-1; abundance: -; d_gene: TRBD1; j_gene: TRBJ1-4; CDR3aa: SVASTGSTNEKLF
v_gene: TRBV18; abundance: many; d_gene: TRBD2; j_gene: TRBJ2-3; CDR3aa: ASSPRLAGDTDTQY
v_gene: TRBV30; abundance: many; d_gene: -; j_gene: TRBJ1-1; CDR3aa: AWRVRGDTEAF
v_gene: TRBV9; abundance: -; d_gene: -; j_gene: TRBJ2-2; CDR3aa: ASSLTSFLTTGELF
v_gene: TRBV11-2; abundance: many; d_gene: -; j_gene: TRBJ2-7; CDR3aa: ASQAVGGQYEQY
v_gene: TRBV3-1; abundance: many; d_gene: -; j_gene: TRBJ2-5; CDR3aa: ASSQGTWGETQY
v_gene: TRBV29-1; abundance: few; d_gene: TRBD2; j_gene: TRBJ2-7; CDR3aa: SVYQRESNEQY
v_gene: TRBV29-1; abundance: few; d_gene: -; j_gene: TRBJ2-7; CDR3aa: TWGELAYEQY
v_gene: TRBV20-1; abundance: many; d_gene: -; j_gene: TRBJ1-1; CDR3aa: SAPRFMNTEAF
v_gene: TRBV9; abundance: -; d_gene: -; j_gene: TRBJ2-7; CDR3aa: ASTSGPTHPSEQY
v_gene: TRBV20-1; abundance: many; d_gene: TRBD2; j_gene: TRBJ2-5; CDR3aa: SALLAEKETQY
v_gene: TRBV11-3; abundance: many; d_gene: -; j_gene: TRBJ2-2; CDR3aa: ASSPRSGYTGELF
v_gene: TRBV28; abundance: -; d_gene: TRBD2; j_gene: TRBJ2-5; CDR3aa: ASSPFSGRLQETQY
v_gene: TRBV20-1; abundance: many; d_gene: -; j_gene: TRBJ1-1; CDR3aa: SARRTVNTEAF